The clone carrying this T cell receptor (beta chain) was detected a few times. The CDR3 sequence is 15 residues long. J was trimmed by 5 bases and V by 5 bases; bases with no gene match: 11. Germline-derived CDR1 and CDR2 are SGHTA and FQGNSA. This sample is part of a study of blood T cell repertoires in COVID-19. Study-level information: The study drew acute and convalescent COVID-19 samples from the United States, Italy and Spain. In each case, the material was cDNA or gDNA derived from T cells, B-cell-depleted T cells, or PBMCs.

As originally analysed: Amplification of reference gene primers provided the estimated nucleated cell counts. The protocol was immunoSEQ multiplex PCR, while the TCRdb copy is restricted to in-frame clones and leaves out a portion. Clone size and the V and J calls come from that table; the DNA yielded D and trimming. The profile shows fewer than 110,000 clones, approximately 89% of them singletons. Sequenced input: peripheral blood. The chain carries TRBV7-2 and TRBJ1-2; 7 bases are shared with TRBD1. The clonotype was recovered from a man aged 50-60 years with active or convalescent COVID-19. As DNA, the CDR3 is TGTGCCAGCAGCACCGAGGGGGCTGTTTTATATGGCTACACCTTC. This encodes CASSTEGAVLYGYTF. The variable domain in full, completed from reference TRBV7-2 and TRBJ1-2, reads GAGVSQSPSNKVTEKGKDVELRCDPISGHTALYWYRQSLGQGLEFLIYFQGNSAPDKSGLPSDRFSAERTGGSVSTLTIQRTQQEDSAVYLCASSTEGAVLYGYTFGSGTRLTVV.